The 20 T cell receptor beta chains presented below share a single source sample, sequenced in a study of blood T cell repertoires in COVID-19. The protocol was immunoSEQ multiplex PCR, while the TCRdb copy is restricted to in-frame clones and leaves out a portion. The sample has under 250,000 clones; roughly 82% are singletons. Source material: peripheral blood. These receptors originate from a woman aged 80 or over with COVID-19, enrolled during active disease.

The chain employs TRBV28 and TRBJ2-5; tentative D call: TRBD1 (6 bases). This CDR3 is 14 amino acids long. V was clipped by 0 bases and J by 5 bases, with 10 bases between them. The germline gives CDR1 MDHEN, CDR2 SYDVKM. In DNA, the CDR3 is TGTGCCAGCAGTTTATGGCAGGGGAAGGAGACCCAGTACTTC. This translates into CASSLWQGKETQYF.

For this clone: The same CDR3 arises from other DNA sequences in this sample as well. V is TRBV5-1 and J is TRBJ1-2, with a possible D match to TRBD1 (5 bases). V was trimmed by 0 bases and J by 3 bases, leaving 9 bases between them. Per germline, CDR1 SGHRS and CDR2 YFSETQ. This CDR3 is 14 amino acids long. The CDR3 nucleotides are TGCGCCAGCAGCTTGGACGGAGGGGACTATGGCTACACCTTC. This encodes CASSLDGGDYGYTF.

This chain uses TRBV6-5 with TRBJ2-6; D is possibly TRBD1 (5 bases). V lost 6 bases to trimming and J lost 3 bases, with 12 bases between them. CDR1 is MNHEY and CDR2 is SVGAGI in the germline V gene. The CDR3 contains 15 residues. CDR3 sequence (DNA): TGTGCCAGCAGAGCCGTCAGGGTTGGGGCCAACGTCCTGACTTTC. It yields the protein CASRAVRVGANVLTF.

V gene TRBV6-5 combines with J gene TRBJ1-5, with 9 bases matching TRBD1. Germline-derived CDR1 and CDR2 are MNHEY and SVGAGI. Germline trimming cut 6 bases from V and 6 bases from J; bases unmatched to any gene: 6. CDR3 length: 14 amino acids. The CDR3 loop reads CASRPQGASQPQHF. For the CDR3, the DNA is TGTGCCAGCAGACCACAGGGGGCTTCTCAGCCCCAGCATTTT.

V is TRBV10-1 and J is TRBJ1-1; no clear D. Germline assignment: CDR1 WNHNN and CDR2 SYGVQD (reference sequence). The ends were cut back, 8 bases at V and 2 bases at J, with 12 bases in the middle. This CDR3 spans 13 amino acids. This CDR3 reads CASRVNFNTEAFF. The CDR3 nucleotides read TGCGCCAGCCGGGTAAACTTTAACACTGAAGCTTTCTTT.

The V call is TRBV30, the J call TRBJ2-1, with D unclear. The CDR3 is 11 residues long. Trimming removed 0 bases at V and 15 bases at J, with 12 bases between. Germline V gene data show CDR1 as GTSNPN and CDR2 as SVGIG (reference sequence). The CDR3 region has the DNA TGTGCCTGGAGTGTACAACAGAGTTGGTTCTTC. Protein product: CAWSVQQSWFF.

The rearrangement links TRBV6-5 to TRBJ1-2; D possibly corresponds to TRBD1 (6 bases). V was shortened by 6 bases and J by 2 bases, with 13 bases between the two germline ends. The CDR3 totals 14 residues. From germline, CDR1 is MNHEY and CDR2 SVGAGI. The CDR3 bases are TGTGCCAGCAGCCCCTGGACAGACAACTATGGCTACACCTTC. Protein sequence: CASSPWTDNYGYTF.

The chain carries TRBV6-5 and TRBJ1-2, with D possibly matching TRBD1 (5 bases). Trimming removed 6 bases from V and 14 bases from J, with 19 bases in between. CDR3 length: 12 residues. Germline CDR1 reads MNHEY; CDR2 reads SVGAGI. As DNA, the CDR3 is TGTGCCAGCAGCAGGACATCGGGTGGAAGGACCTTC. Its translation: CASSRTSGGRTF.

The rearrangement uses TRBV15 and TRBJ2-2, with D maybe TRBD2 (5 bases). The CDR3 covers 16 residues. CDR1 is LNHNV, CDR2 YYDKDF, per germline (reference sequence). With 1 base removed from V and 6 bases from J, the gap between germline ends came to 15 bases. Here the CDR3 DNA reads TGTGCCACCAGCAGAGGACGGACCCCGAGGGCCGGGGAGCTGTTTTTT. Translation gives CATSRGRTPRAGELFF. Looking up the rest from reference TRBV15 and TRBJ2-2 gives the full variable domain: DAMVIQNPRYQVTQFGKPVTLSCSQTLNHNVMYWYQQKSSQAPKLLFHYYDKDFNNEADTPDNFQSRRPNTSFCFLDIRSPGLGDTAMYLCATSRGRTPRAGELFFGEGSRLTVL.

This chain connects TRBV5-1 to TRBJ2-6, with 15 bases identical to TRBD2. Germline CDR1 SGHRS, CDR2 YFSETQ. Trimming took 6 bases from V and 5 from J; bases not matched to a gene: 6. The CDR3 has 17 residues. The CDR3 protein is CASTLGLAGGRANVLTF. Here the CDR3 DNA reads TGCGCCAGCACCCTGGGACTAGCGGGGGGAAGGGCCAACGTCCTGACTTTC.

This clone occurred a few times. CDR3 bases: TGCGCCAGCACTGACAGGGTGAACACTGAAGCTTTCTTT. It specifies CASTDRVNTEAFF. The genes are TRBV10-1 and TRBJ1-1; 7 nucleotides line up with TRBD1. V dropped 7 bases and J dropped 0; count of bases not matched to a gene: 2. CDR1 is WNHNN and CDR2 is SYGVQD in the germline V gene (reference sequence). CDR3 size: 13 residues.

The CDR3 sequence: CASSRRRTKNIQYF. The CDR3 nucleotides read TGTGCCAGCAGCAGGAGGAGAACCAAAAACATTCAGTACTTC. V and J are TRBV21-1 and TRBJ2-4; TRBD2 is taken as the D call from the table, unchecked against the DNA. TRBV21-1 is shown as a pseudogene. This CDR3 is built from 14 residues.

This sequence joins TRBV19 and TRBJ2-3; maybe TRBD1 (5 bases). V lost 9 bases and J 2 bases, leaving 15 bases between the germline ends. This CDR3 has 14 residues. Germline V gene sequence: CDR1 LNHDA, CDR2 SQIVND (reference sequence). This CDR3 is CASKRDSSTDTQYF. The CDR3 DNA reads TGTGCCAGCAAAAGAGACAGTTCCACAGATACGCAGTATTTT.

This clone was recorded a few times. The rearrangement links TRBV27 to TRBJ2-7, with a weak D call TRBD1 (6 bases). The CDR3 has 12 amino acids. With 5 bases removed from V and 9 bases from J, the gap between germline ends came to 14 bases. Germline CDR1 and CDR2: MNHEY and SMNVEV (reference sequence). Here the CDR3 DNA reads TGTGCCAGCAGTCGCGGAACAGGGCGGCAGTACGTC. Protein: CASSRGTGRQYV.

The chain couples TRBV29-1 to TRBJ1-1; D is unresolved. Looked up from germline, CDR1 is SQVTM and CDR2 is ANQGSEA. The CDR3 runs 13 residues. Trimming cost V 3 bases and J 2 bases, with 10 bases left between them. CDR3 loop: CSVESGYNTEAFF. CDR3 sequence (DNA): TGCAGCGTTGAGAGCGGATACAACACTGAAGCTTTCTTT.

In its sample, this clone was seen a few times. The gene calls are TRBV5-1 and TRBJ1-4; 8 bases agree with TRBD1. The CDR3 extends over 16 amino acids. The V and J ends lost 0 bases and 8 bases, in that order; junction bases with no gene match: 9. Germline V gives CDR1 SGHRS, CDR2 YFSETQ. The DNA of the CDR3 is TGCGCCAGCAGCTTGGGGTCGACAGGGGTCGGGGAAAAACTGTTTTTT. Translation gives CASSLGSTGVGEKLFF.

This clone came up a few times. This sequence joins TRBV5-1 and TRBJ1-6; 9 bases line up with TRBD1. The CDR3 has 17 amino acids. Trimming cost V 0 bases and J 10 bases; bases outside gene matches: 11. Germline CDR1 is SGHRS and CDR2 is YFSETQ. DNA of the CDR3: TGCGCCAGCAGCTTGGAGGGTGGGACAGGGAGTTACTCACCCCTCCACTTT. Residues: CASSLEGGTGSYSPLHF.

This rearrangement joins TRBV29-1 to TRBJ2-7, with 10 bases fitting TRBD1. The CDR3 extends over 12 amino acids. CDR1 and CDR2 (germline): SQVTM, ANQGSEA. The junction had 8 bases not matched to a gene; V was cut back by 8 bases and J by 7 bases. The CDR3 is CSIRTGGSEQYF. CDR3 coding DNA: TGCAGCATTCGGACAGGGGGATCAGAGCAGTACTTC.

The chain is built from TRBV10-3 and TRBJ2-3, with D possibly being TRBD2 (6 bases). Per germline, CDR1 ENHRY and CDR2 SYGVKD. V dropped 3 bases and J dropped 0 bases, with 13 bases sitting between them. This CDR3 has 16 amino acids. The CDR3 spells CAISDVAGTSTDTQYF. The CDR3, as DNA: TGTGCCATCAGTGACGTGGCGGGGACTAGCACAGATACGCAGTATTTT.

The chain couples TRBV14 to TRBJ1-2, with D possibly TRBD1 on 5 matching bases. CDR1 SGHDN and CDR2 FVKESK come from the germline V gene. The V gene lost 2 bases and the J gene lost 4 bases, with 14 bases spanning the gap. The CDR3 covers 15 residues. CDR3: CASSQYGTGTYGYTF. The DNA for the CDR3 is TGTGCCAGCAGCCAATATGGGACTGGAACCTATGGCTACACCTTC. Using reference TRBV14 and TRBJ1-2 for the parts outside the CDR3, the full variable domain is EAGVTQFPSHSVIEKGQTVTLRCDPISGHDNLYWYRRVMGKEIKFLLHFVKESKQDESGMPNNRFLAERTGGTYSTLKVQPAELEDSGVYFCASSQYGTGTYGYTFGSGTRLTVV.